The 4 T cell receptor beta chains listed next were all sequenced from one sample in a study of cytomegalovirus exposure and HLA in healthy donors. 60 Vbeta and 13 Jbeta primers were used in PCR. Profiling relied on immunoSEQ multiplex PCR, and the TCRdb table lists in-frame clones only, not all of them. This table has 150,000 or so clones, approximately 73% appearing once. Sequencing used PBMCs. The source is a woman in her late teens or twenties in good health and CMV-seronegative.

The CDR3 DNA sequence: TGTGCCAGCAGATCAACCGGGACAGGGGTCAATTCACCCCTCCACTTT. This gives the protein CASRSTGTGVNSPLHF. The rearrangement joins TRBV25-1 to TRBJ1-6, with 10 bases matching TRBD1. Trimming removed 6 bases from V and 7 bases from J; junction bases left unmatched: 9. In germline, CDR1 is MGHDK, CDR2 SYGVNS. The length of the CDR3 is 16 residues.

The chain carries TRBV7-2 and TRBJ2-1, with 9 bases identical to TRBD2. The CDR3 has 13 residues. Unmatched junction bases numbered 7, after V lost 9 bases and J lost 7 bases. The germline CDR1 and CDR2 sequences are SGHTA and FQGNSA. This CDR3 reads CARASGMGNEQFF. CDR3 DNA sequence: TGTGCCAGGGCTAGCGGGATGGGGAATGAGCAGTTCTTC.

This sequence joins TRBV7-3 and TRBJ2-7, with 10 positions matching TRBD2. The J segment lost 2 bases and the V segment lost 2 bases, leaving 3 bases of the junction unmatched. Germline CDR1 reads SGHTA; CDR2 reads FQGTGA. The length of the CDR3 is 15 residues. The CDR3 here is CASSLRSGGAYEQYF. In nucleotides, the CDR3 is TGTGCCAGCAGCTTACGGAGCGGGGGGGCCTACGAGCAGTACTTC. Complete variable domain (other parts from reference TRBV7-3 and TRBJ2-7): GAGVSQTPSNKVTEKGKYVELRCDPISGHTALYWYRQSLGQGPEFLIYFQGTGAADDSGLPNDRFFAVRPEGSVSTLKIQRTERGDSAVYLCASSLRSGGAYEQYFGPGTRLTVT.

The rearrangement joins TRBV4-3 to TRBJ2-1; tentative D call: TRBD2 (5 bases). V lost 0 bases, J lost 1 base, and 10 bases lay in between. This CDR3 contains 16 residues. Germline V lookup: CDR1 LGHNA, CDR2 YSLEER. The CDR3 DNA reads TGCGCCAGCAGCCAAGACCGGAGGTGGTCCTACAATGAGCAGTTCTTC. It yields the protein CASSQDRRWSYNEQFF.